What follows are 30 T cell receptor gamma chains derived from one specimen sequenced in a study of gamma-delta chains in newborns, infants, children. TCRdb re-called the reads using CATT. The sample includes under 850 gamma-chain clones, 5.5% to 6% seen only once; the top ten take roughly 22%. The sample was blood. The source is a child who was a newborn, infant or young child, either healthy, febrile or measles-vaccinated (not recorded which).

Regarding this clone: Given a much more abundant clone one base away, this may be a read error. This specimen includes other DNA sequences encoding the same CDR3. V gene TRGV4 combines with J gene TRGJ1 or TRGJ2. This CDR3 spans 15 amino acids. The V gene's germline CDR1 is EGSTGY and CDR2 YDSYTSSV. CDR3 in DNA: TGTGCCACCTGGGACCCAGGTCGGAATTATTATAAGAAGCTCTTT. Translated: CATWDPGRNYYKKLF.

Comment on this clone: A much larger clone is a single base away; this may be a read error. The rearrangement joins TRGV3 to TRGJP2. Germline V CDR1 and CDR2: VTNTFY, YDVSTARD (reference sequence). The J segment lost 2 bases and the V segment lost 3 bases, leaving 6 bases of the junction unmatched. The CDR3 extends over 15 amino acids. Here the CDR3 reads CATWDGPSSDWIKTF. CDR3 DNA sequence: TGTGCCACCTGGGACGGGCCGAGTAGTGATTGGATCAAGACGTTT.

This clone was seen only a few times. This likely stems from a read error, as it lies one base from a far larger clone. The chain recombines TRGV9 with TRGJ1 or TRGJ2. Germline V gene data show CDR1 as GITISATS and CDR2 as ISYDGTV (reference sequence). There are 13 residues in the CDR3. CDR3 bases: TGTGCCTTGCGGGAGGTGGGATATTATAAGAAACTCTTT. Amino acids: CALREVGYYKKLF.

With respect to this clone: It differs at one base from a far larger clone, so likely a read error. The CDR3: CALWKQELGKKIKVF. For the CDR3, the DNA is TGTGCCTTGTGGAAGCAAGAGTTGGGCAAAAAAATCAAGGTATTT. This chain uses TRGV9 with TRGJP. The CDR3 totals 15 residues. After removal of 6 bases from V and 3 bases from J, the junction contained 2 bases not matched to a gene. The germline gives CDR1 GITISATS, CDR2 ISYDGTV (reference sequence).

Comments on this clone: With a far larger clone one base away, a read error is the likely cause. The V call is TRGV9, the J call TRGJ1 or TRGJ2. This CDR3 is 10 amino acids long. Per germline, CDR1 GITISATS and CDR2 ISYDGTV (reference sequence). The CDR3 region is CALREVKKLF. The DNA for the CDR3 is TGTGCCTTGCGGGAGGTGAAGAAACTCTTT.

As for this clone: This sequence may be a read error, since a much larger clone differs from it by one base. V and J are TRGV8 and TRGJ1 or TRGJ2. Germline V lookup: CDR1 VENAVY, CDR2 YDSYNSRV. The CDR3 extends over 13 amino acids. In DNA, the CDR3 is TGTGCCACCCGGGATCCGCCCTATTATAAGAAACTCTTT. It specifies CATRDPPYYKKLF.

For this clone: This is likely an artifact of a read error, given a far larger clone one base away. The same CDR3 is also encoded by other DNA sequences in this sample. The chain combines TRGV9 with TRGJP. The germline CDR1 and CDR2 sequences are GITISATS and ISYDGTV (reference sequence). The length of the CDR3 is 16 residues. CDR3 nucleotides: TGTGCCTTGTGGGAGGTGAGAGAGTTGGGCAAGAAAATCAAGGTATTT. Translating gives CALWEVRELGKKIKVF.

A word on this clone: A much more abundant neighbour one base away suggests this may be a read error. The J gene is TRGJ1 or TRGJ2, the V gene TRGV9. Germline assignment: CDR1 GITISATS and CDR2 ISYDGTV (reference sequence). This CDR3 contains 14 residues. Losses at the gene ends were 0 bases for V and 10 bases for J; bases not matched to a gene: 12. This CDR3 reads CALWEVNQEGKKLF. In DNA, the CDR3 is TGTGCCTTGTGGGAGGTGAATCAGGAGGGAAAGAAACTCTTT.

By sample share, this clone is large. This rearrangement joins TRGV2 to TRGJ1 or TRGJ2. Trimming removed 0 bases from V and 0 bases from J; junction bases left unmatched: 8. There are 16 residues in the CDR3. From germline, CDR1 is EGSNGY and CDR2 YDSYNSKV. The CDR3, as DNA: TGTGCCACCTGGGACGGGCGTGAGTGGAATTATTATAAGAAACTCTTT. This sequence encodes CATWDGREWNYYKKLF.

There are a few counts of this clone. A much larger clone differs from this one at a single base, so this may be a read error. Other DNA sequences within the sample encode an identical CDR3. The chain recombines TRGV3 with TRGJ1 or TRGJ2. The germline V gene encodes CDR1 VTNTFY and CDR2 YDVSTARD (reference sequence). The CDR3 spans 13 residues. The CDR3 DNA follows: TGTGCCACCTGGGACAGGCTTTATTATAAGAAACTCTTC. It is translated as CATWDRLYYKKLF.

By share of the sample, this clone is large. The chain couples TRGV9 to TRGJ1 or TRGJ2. Germline CDR1 and CDR2: GITISATS and ISYDGTV (reference sequence). V lost 0 bases, J lost 4 bases, and 3 bases stayed unmatched. The CDR3 has 13 amino acids. DNA of the CDR3: TGTGCCTTGTGGGAGGTGGGATATTATAAGAAACTCTTT. Encoded protein: CALWEVGYYKKLF.

This clone counts as large. V gene TRGV4 combines with J gene TRGJ1 or TRGJ2. The trim removed 0 bases at V and 11 bases at J, leaving 16 bases unmatched. Germline loops: CDR1 EGSTGY, CDR2 YDSYTSSV. The CDR3 sequence is 15 residues long. As DNA, the CDR3 is TGTGCCACCTGGGATGGGCCTCGACTATTAAGGGAGAAACTCTTT. Its translation is CATWDGPRLLREKLF.

In the case of this clone: A much larger clone is a single base away; this may be a read error. Within the sample, other DNA sequences also encode this same CDR3. V gene TRGV2 combines with J gene TRGJP2. CDR1 EGSNGY and CDR2 YDSYNSKV come from the germline V gene. The CDR3 is made up of 13 amino acids. CDR3 amino acids: CATWDGIDWIKTF. The CDR3 nucleotides read TGTGCCACCTGGGACGGAATCGATTGGATCAAGACGTTC.

This clone was seen a handful of times. A much larger clone lies a single base off, so this may be a read error. The V and J genes are TRGV9 and TRGJP. The germline gives CDR1 GITISATS, CDR2 ISYDGTV (reference sequence). The length of the CDR3 is 17 residues. CDR3 DNA: TGTGCCTTGCGGGAGGTGCGGGGAGAGTTGGGCAAAAAAATCAAGGTATTT. Translation gives CALREVRGELGKKIKVF.

Turning to this clone: One base away lies a much larger clone, so this may be a sequencing read error. The V call is TRGV8, the J call TRGJ1 or TRGJ2. The CDR3 is 13 residues long. Trimming took 0 bases from V and 7 from J; bases not matched to a gene: 6. Per the germline V gene, CDR1 is VENAVY and CDR2 is YDSYNSRV. The CDR3 here is CATWDRPYYKKLF. CDR3 nucleotide sequence: TGTGCCACCTGGGATAGGCCATACTATAAGAAACTCTTT.

This clone was counted only a few times. A far larger clone lies a single base away; this is likely a read error. V is TRGV2 and J is TRGJ1 or TRGJ2. Germline CDR1 reads EGSNGY; CDR2 reads YDSYNSKV. This CDR3 is built from 11 residues. The CDR3 here is CATRDGDKKLF. In nucleotides, the CDR3 is TGTGCCACCAGGGACGGGGATAAGAAACTCTTT.

In its sample, this clone was seen a few times. The protein TCRdb gives is from a much larger clone and does not agree with this DNA's translation at residue 4, likely a read error; the protein shown here comes from the DNA. CDR3 amino acids: CATRDGRRPRYYKKLF. In DNA form, the CDR3 reads TGTGCCACCAGGGATGGGCGTCGTCCACGTTATTATAAGAAACTCTTT. This sequence joins TRGV4 and TRGJ1 or TRGJ2. There are 16 residues in the CDR3. The V gene's germline CDR1 is EGSTGY and CDR2 YDSYTSSV.

Notes on this clone: A much larger clone differs by one base, so this may be a read error. The chain joins TRGV2 to TRGJ1 or TRGJ2. Germline values: CDR1 EGSNGY, CDR2 YDSYNSKV. The J segment lost 8 bases and the V segment lost 3 bases, leaving 4 bases of the junction unmatched. This CDR3 has 11 amino acids. The CDR3 sequence is CATWDRDKKLF. CDR3 in DNA: TGTGCCACCTGGGACAGGGATAAGAAACTCTTT.

This clone is labeled as large. J is TRGJ1 or TRGJ2 and V is TRGV8. The V gene's germline CDR1 is VENAVY and CDR2 YDSYNSRV. J gave up 2 bases and V 2 bases, and 3 bases lay outside the gene matches. The CDR3 runs 13 residues. In nucleotides, the CDR3 is TGTGCCACCTGGGATACCTATTATTATAAGAAACTCTTT. Residues: CATWDTYYYKKLF.

In regard to this clone: This likely stems from a read error, as it lies one base from a far larger clone. V gene TRGV9 combines with J gene TRGJP2. The trim removed 0 bases at V and 2 bases at J, leaving 9 bases unmatched. The germline gives CDR1 GITISATS, CDR2 ISYDGTV (reference sequence). The CDR3 sequence is 17 residues long. The CDR3 sequence is CALWEVQFRSSDWIKTF. In nucleotides, the CDR3 is TGTGCCTTGTGGGAGGTGCAATTTCGGAGTAGTGATTGGATCAAGACGTTT.

In regard to this clone: Being one base from a much bigger clone, this may be a read error. The CDR3 DNA follows: TGTGCCTTGTGGGAGGTGTGGGGAGAGTTGGGCAAAAAAATCAAGGTATTT. Protein sequence: CALWEVWGELGKKIKVF. This sequence joins TRGV9 and TRGJP. The ends lost 0 bases at V and 6 bases at J; junction bases unmatched: 5. The germline V gene has CDR1 GITISATS and CDR2 ISYDGTV (reference sequence). The CDR3 extends over 17 amino acids.

This clone appeared a few times. Just one base apart from a much larger clone, this may be a read error. The genes are TRGV2 and TRGJ1 or TRGJ2. In germline, CDR1 is EGSNGY, CDR2 YDSYNSKV. The CDR3 length is 12 residues. The CDR3 here is CATWDDYYKKLF. The CDR3 DNA follows: TGCGCCACCTGGGACGATTATTATAAGAAACTCTTT.

This clone is labeled large. The chain carries TRGV2 and TRGJ1 or TRGJ2. With 2 bases clipped from V and 7 bases from J, the junction kept 5 bases outside the gene matches. The CDR3 covers 12 residues. The germline gives CDR1 EGSNGY, CDR2 YDSYNSKV. CDR3 nucleotides: TGTGCCACCTGGGACGAACAGTATAAGAAACTCTTT. Translated, it gives CATWDEQYKKLF.

This clone ranks as large. V gene TRGV4 combines with J gene TRGJP1. Germline V gene sequence: CDR1 EGSTGY, CDR2 YDSYTSSV. This CDR3 contains 16 residues. With 3 bases clipped from V and 0 bases from J, the junction kept 7 bases outside the gene matches. In nucleotides, the CDR3 is TGTGCCACCTGGGATTCCTCCTATACCACTGGTTGGTTCAAGATATTT. Its translation: CATWDSSYTTGWFKIF.

As concerns this clone: A much more abundant neighbour one base away suggests this may be a read error. The CDR3 loop is CATWDRTKKLF. DNA for the CDR3: TGTGCAACCTGGGATCGGACAAAGAAACTCTTT. This rearrangement joins TRGV4 to TRGJ1 or TRGJ2. Per the germline V gene, CDR1 is EGSTGY and CDR2 is YDSYTSSV. The CDR3 is made up of 11 amino acids.

This clone was counted a few times. With only one base between it and a far larger clone, this is likely a read error. The rearrangement uses TRGV9 and TRGJ1 or TRGJ2. The V gene end was trimmed by 8 bases and the J gene end by 3 bases; junction bases not matched to a gene: 13. Germline assignment: CDR1 GITISATS and CDR2 ISYDGTV (reference sequence). The CDR3 has 14 amino acids. The chain's CDR3 is CALSKMVFYYKKLF. The DNA for the CDR3 is TGTGCCTTGTCGAAGATGGTCTTTTATTATAAGAAACTCTTT.

With respect to this clone: This sequence may be a read error, since a much larger clone differs from it by one base. This chain links TRGV3 with TRGJ1 or TRGJ2. CDR1 and CDR2 (germline): VTNTFY, YDVSTARD (reference sequence). The CDR3 loop spans 13 amino acids. CDR3 sequence (DNA): TGTGCCACATGGGACAGGCTTGTCTATAAGAAACTCTTT. Its protein product is CATWDRLVYKKLF.

This clone is labeled large. A much larger clone sits a single nucleotide away, making a read error possible. The same CDR3 can be traced to other DNA sequences in this sample. The gene calls are TRGV9 and TRGJP. The CDR3 spans 16 residues. V shed 0 bases, J shed 6 bases, and the junction held 2 bases outside the gene matches. Germline V gene sequence: CDR1 GITISATS, CDR2 ISYDGTV (reference sequence). CDR3 DNA sequence: TGTGCCTTGTGGGAGGTGCGAGAGTTGGGCAAAAAAATCAAGGTATTT. It encodes CALWEVRELGKKIKVF.

Points on this clone: It may be a read error: a sequence one base away is much more abundant. This sequence joins TRGV9 and TRGJP. Germline V CDR1 and CDR2: GITISATS, ISYDGTV (reference sequence). CDR3 length: 17 residues. CDR3 in amino acids: CALWEVRSELGRKIKVF. The CDR3 DNA reads TGTGCCTTGTGGGAGGTGCGGTCAGAGTTGGGCAGAAAAATCAAGGTATTT.

Comment on this clone: A much larger clone differs by one base, so this may be a read error. This same CDR3 is encoded by further DNA sequences in the sample. CDR3 sequence: CALWEFQELGKKIKVF. CDR3 coding DNA: TGTGCCTTGTGGGAGTTCCAAGAGTTAGGCAAAAAAATCAAGGTATTT. The chain couples TRGV9 to TRGJP. Looked up from germline, CDR1 is GITISATS and CDR2 is ISYDGTV (reference sequence). The length of the CDR3 is 16 residues.